The 17 T cell receptor beta chains below all came from one sample that was sequenced in a study of T cell repertoires in cytomegalovirus infection. Which antigens these TCRs recognize remains unknown. TCRdb analysed the reads with MiXCR anew, one entry per CDR3 protein. The sample has 140,000 to 150,000 distinct CDR3 sequences, 30% to 40% seen once; the top ten hold 45% to 55%. This material consisted of CD8+ T cells from cultured PBMCs, taken from culture after CMV antigen stimulation. Every receptor here comes from a human donor in good health (CMV status not recorded). Some clones in this sample may be carry-over from other donors' samples.

The V call is TRBV28, the J call TRBJ1-5, with TRBD1 matching 8 bases. The CDR3 length is 13 residues. Germline CDR1 is MDHEN and CDR2 is SYDVKM. Unmatched junction bases numbered 9, after V lost 3 bases and J lost 14 bases. DNA of the CDR3: TGTGCCAGCAGTTTCCCTGGACAGGGACGAAAGCATTTT. Its translation: CASSFPGQGRKHF.

The genes are TRBV11-3 and TRBJ2-1; possible D gene TRBD1, 6 bases. CDR3 length equals 14 residues. The V gene lost 5 bases and the J gene lost 4 bases, with 12 bases spanning the gap. Germline lookup yields CDR1 SGHNT and CDR2 YENEEA. CDR3 sequence: CASSGTGTYNEQFF. DNA for the CDR3: TGTGCCAGCAGCGGGACGGGGACATACAATGAGCAGTTCTTC.

This chain uses TRBV5-4 with TRBJ2-2; D not certain. CDR3 size: 13 residues. Germline V gene lookup returns CDR1 SGHNT and CDR2 YYREEE (reference sequence). V lost 6 bases, J lost 6 bases, and 12 bases lay in between. The CDR3 sequence is CASTPWGSGELFF. The CDR3 bases are TGTGCCAGCACCCCGTGGGGTTCCGGGGAGCTGTTTTTT. Full variable domain (missing parts from reference TRBV5-4 and TRBJ2-2): ETGVTQSPTHLIKTRGQQVTLRCSSQSGHNTVSWYQQALGQGPQFIFQYYREEENGRGNFPPRFSGLQFPNYSSELNVNALELDDSALYLCASTPWGSGELFFGEGSRLTVL.

The chain uses TRBV12-3 or TRBV12-4 and TRBJ2-3, with a weak D call TRBD1 (6 bases). The CDR3 is 15 amino acids. The V gene lost 1 base and the J gene lost 4 bases, with 12 bases spanning the gap. CDR3 sequence: CASSLGVGAADTQYF. The DNA of the CDR3 is TGTGCCAGCAGTTTAGGAGTGGGGGCCGCAGATACGCAGTATTTT.

The genes are TRBV7-9 and TRBJ2-7; D is undetermined. The CDR3 spans 12 residues. With 5 bases removed from V and 2 bases from J, the gap between germline ends came to 7 bases. The V gene's germline CDR1 is SEHNR and CDR2 FQNEAQ (reference sequence). CDR3 DNA: TGTGCCAGCAGCCCCCCAGCCTACGAGCAGTACTTC. Its translation: CASSPPAYEQYF.

Only one count was recorded for this clonotype. A much bigger clone sits one base away, suggesting this may be a read error. The J gene is TRBJ2-3, the V gene TRBV29-1; a weak D match, TRBD1 (6 bases). The CDR3 is 16 residues long. Germline CDR1 SQVTM, CDR2 ANQGSEA. The DNA for the CDR3 is TGCAGCGTTTTACTTCCCGCAGGGGAAATCGCAGATGCGCAGTATTTT. Protein sequence: CSVLLPAGEIADAQYF.

The sample holds many counts of this clonotype. This chain connects TRBV12-3 or TRBV12-4 to TRBJ1-5; unclear D gene. This CDR3 is 16 amino acids long. V was cut by 6 bases and J by 3 bases, with 18 bases left in between. CDR3 DNA sequence: TGTGCCAGCAGCTCTTCGTCGCCAGCGTACAATCAGCCCCAGCATTTT. Amino acid sequence: CASSSSSPAYNQPQHF.

Comment on this clonotype: A much larger clone lies one base from this, so it may be a read error. J is TRBJ2-5 and V is TRBV27; no clear D gene. The CDR3 sequence is 15 residues long. Per germline, CDR1 MNHEY and CDR2 SMNVEV (reference sequence). With 5 bases removed from V and 4 bases from J, the gap between germline ends came to 17 bases. CDR3: CASSPETSLRETQYF. CDR3 nucleotides: TGTGCCAGCAGTCCCGAGACATCTTTAAGAGAGACCCAGTACTTC.

This clonotype was picked up many times. The V call is TRBV12-3 or TRBV12-4, the J call TRBJ1-4; no reliable D call. Trimming removed 4 bases from V and 0 bases from J, with 6 bases in between. The CDR3 is 14 amino acids. The CDR3 loop reads CASSWTATNEKLFF. In DNA form, the CDR3 reads TGTGCCAGCAGTTGGACGGCAACTAATGAAAAACTGTTTTTT.

The chain joins TRBV11-2 to TRBJ2-5, with a possible D match to TRBD1 (7 bases). The CDR3 extends over 14 amino acids. Per the germline V gene, CDR1 is SGHAT and CDR2 is FQNNGV. Trimming pared 5 bases from V and 3 bases from J, leaving 13 bases between. The CDR3 sequence is CASSQQGRKETQYF. The CDR3 region has the DNA TGTGCCAGCAGCCAACAGGGGAGGAAAGAGACCCAGTACTTC.

The chain is built from TRBV12-3 or TRBV12-4 and TRBJ2-7; 9 bases line up with TRBD2. V was pared by 2 bases and J by 3 bases, with 5 bases of the junction left unmatched. The CDR3 is 15 residues long. In DNA form, the CDR3 reads TGTGCCAGCAGTTTATTTAGCGGGGGCCTCTACGAGCAGTACTTC. Translating it yields CASSLFSGGLYEQYF.

CDR3 residues: CASSLPGAVSYTF. The CDR3 bases are TGTGCCAGCAGTTTACCGGGGGCGGTTAGCTACACCTTC. This chain joins TRBV27 and TRBJ1-2, with D perhaps matching TRBD1 (6 bases). Germline CDR1 MNHEY, CDR2 SMNVEV (reference sequence). V lost 2 bases, J lost 9 bases, and 13 bases lay in between. This CDR3 region has 13 residues.

In this sample, this clonotype turned up a few times. This chain's CDR3 is CASTQGGALTDTQYF. In DNA form, the CDR3 reads TGTGCCAGCACTCAAGGCGGGGCGCTCACAGATACGCAGTATTTT. This sequence joins TRBV6-1 and TRBJ2-3; a possible D gene is TRBD2 (6 bases). Per germline, CDR1 MNHNS and CDR2 SASEGT. The CDR3 has 15 residues. The V gene lost 7 bases and the J gene lost 2 bases, with 16 bases spanning the gap.

The chain uses TRBV19 and TRBJ1-5; D is uncertain. This CDR3 has 15 residues. Germline V gene lookup returns CDR1 LNHDA and CDR2 SQIVND (reference sequence). Deletions cut 2 bases from V and 1 base from J, with 9 bases between. CDR3 residues: CASSIRSISNQPQHF. The CDR3 region has the DNA TGTGCCAGTAGTATAAGGAGCATAAGCAATCAGCCCCAGCATTTT.

The chain is built from TRBV6-1 and TRBJ1-2, with TRBD1 matching 9 bases. After removal of 10 bases from V and 6 bases from J, the junction contained 9 bases not matched to a gene. Germline CDR1 and CDR2: MNHNS and SASEGT. The CDR3 extends over 13 amino acids. CDR3 coding DNA: TGTGCCACCCCGGGACAGGGCAAAAATGGCTACACCTTC. Translated, it gives CATPGQGKNGYTF.

The chain has TRBV25-1 and TRBJ2-7; D perhaps matches TRBD2 (5 bases). The germline CDR1 and CDR2 sequences are MGHDK and SYGVNS. This CDR3 has 13 amino acids. V lost 6 bases to trimming and J lost 1 base, with 10 bases between them. The CDR3 protein is CASRSLASYEQYF. CDR3 nucleotide sequence: TGTGCCAGCAGATCCCTAGCATCCTACGAGCAGTACTTC.

This clonotype was seen a single time. V and J are TRBV27 and TRBJ2-7; TRBD1 agrees at 9 bases. CDR1 and CDR2 (germline): MNHEY, SMNVEV (reference sequence). V shed 1 base, J shed 6 bases, and the junction held 7 bases outside the gene matches. The length of the CDR3 is 15 residues. CDR3 residues: CASSLWGQGTSEQYF. Written as DNA, the CDR3 is TGTGCCAGCAGTTTATGGGGACAGGGAACCTCCGAGCAGTACTTC.